In its sample, the clone carrying this TCR beta chain was seen many times. Its antigen is undetermined. CDR3 size: 17 residues. CDR1 is LNHNV and CDR2 is YYDKDF in the germline V gene (reference sequence). The J segment lost 6 bases and the V segment lost 0 bases, leaving 12 bases of the junction unmatched. The record originates from a study of Graves' ophthalmopathy and Graves' hyperthyroidism. Study in general: Prior to any treatment, peripheral blood was collected at the time of initial diagnosis. Findings and caveats of the study: A model built from 13 signatures distinguished ophthalmopathy from stable hyperthyroidism with 85% to 90% sensitivity and approximately 80% specificity.

Amplification of the TCR beta CDR3 regions used RNA transcripts (as template). HTBI primers primed a first-round RT-PCR, and a second-round multiplex PCR followed. TCRdb re-analysed the multiplex PCR reads in MiXCR, keeping a single row per CDR3 protein. This sample has hundreds of thousands of distinct CDR3 sequences, with 22% found just once. This chain joins TRBV15 and TRBJ1-2; 8 bases fit TRBD1. The receptor comes from a woman younger than 30 with stable Graves' hyperthyroidism. Some clones in this sample may be carry-over from other donors' samples. Sequencing was done on a sample of peripheral blood. The DNA of the CDR3 is TGTGCCACCAGCAGAGATCAAAGGGACAGGCTTCCGAATGGCTACACCTTC. Its protein product is CATSRDQRDRLPNGYTF. Variable domain in full (rest from reference TRBV15 and TRBJ1-2): DAMVIQNPRYQVTQFGKPVTLSCSQTLNHNVMYWYQQKSSQAPKLLFHYYDKDFNNEADTPDNFQSRRPNTSFCFLDIRSPGLGDTAMYLCATSRDQRDRLPNGYTFGSGTRLTVV.